These 3 T cell receptor beta chains were sequenced from one sample in a study of naive and memory T cell subsets. Alpha and beta constant region primers primed reverse transcription for blood and skin samples. TCRdb re-derived calls from the 5' RACE reads in MiXCR, one entry per CDR3 protein. The sample has 20,000 to 30,000 distinct CDR3 sequences; 20% to 25% are singletons. Whole-blood samples were around 2.5 ml of peripheral blood from healthy adult volunteers. The receptors here all came from a female donor in good health.

The chain recombines TRBV6-5 with TRBJ1-1; a weak D match, TRBD1 (5 bases). Germline assignment: CDR1 MNHEY and CDR2 SVGAGI. This CDR3 comprises 15 residues. V lost 8 bases to trimming and J lost 6 bases, with 22 bases between them. Written as DNA, the CDR3 is TGTGCCAGCTCATACTCCGGGGACTTAGGCCCTGAAGCTTTCTTT. It yields the protein CASSYSGDLGPEAFF.

This clonotype was picked up many times. The V gene is TRBV20-1, the J gene TRBJ1-1; D may be TRBD1 (6 bases). The V and J ends lost 6 bases and 3 bases respectively, with 14 bases between them. Germline CDR1 reads DFQATT; CDR2 reads SNEGSKA (reference sequence). The CDR3 covers 13 residues. The CDR3 DNA reads TGCAGTGCCAGACAGGACTCTGACACTGAAGCTTTCTTT. The encoded protein is CSARQDSDTEAFF.

This clonotype was seen more than once but under ten times. The J gene is TRBJ1-1, the V gene TRBV29-1; D not resolved. Trimming took 7 bases from V and 1 from J, leaving 13 bases between them. CDR1 and CDR2 (germline): SQVTM, ANQGSEA. The CDR3 is 13 residues long. The CDR3 coding sequence is TGCAGCGCCGAGGAGGGTACGAACACTGAAGCTTTCTTT. Protein product: CSAEEGTNTEAFF.